This T cell receptor (beta chain) was recorded in a study of CD8 T cells in ankylosing spondylitis. Study outcomes and limitations: Blood from ankylosing spondylitis patients appeared to carry a characteristic roughly 8-variant TCR beta motif.

This CDR3 has 16 residues. Between the trimmed V and J ends, which lost 6 bases and 7 bases, there was a span of 21 bases. On this clonotype itself: Its cognate antigen is unknown.

In making TCR beta libraries, quantitative 5'-RACE with molecular barcodes was used. TCRdb used MiXCR to reprocess the 5' RACE reads, holding one entry per CDR3 protein. This sample yields 650,000 to 800,000 distinct CDR3 sequences, of which roughly 20% are seen a single time; under 20% belongs to the top ten. The sample comprised blood, either unsorted or a sorted T cell fraction (not recorded which). The V gene is TRBV12-3 or TRBV12-4, the J gene TRBJ1-4, with a possible D match to TRBD1 (6 bases). The clonotype comes from a male donor with ankylosing spondylitis. The DNA of the CDR3 is TGTGCCAGCAGCCCGGGCAAGGGGGGGATAGGTGAAAAACTGTTTTTT. Translated: CASSPGKGGIGEKLFF.